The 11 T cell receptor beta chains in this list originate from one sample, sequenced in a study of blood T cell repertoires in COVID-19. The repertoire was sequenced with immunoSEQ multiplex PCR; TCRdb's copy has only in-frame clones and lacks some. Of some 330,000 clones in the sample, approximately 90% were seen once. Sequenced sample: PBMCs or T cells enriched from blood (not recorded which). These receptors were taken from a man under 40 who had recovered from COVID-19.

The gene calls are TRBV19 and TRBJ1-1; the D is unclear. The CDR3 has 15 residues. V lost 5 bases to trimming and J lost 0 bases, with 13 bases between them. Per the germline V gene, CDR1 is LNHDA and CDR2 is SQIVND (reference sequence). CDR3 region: CASSPPAAVNTEAFF. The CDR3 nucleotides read TGTGCCAGTAGTCCCCCTGCCGCAGTGAACACTGAAGCTTTCTTT.

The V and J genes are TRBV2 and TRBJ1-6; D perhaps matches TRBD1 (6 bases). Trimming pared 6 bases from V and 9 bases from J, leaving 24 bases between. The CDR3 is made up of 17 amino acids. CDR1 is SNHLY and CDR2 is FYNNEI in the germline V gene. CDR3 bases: TGTGCCAGCAGGGGGGGGTTGACCGGGACAAGAGGTTCACCCCTCCACTTT. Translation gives CASRGGLTGTRGSPLHF. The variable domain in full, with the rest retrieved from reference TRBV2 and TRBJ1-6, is EPEVTQTPSHQVTQMGQEVILRCVPISNHLYFYWYRQILGQKVEFLVSFYNNEISEKSEIFDDQFSVERPDGSNFTLKIRSTKLEDSAMYFCASRGGLTGTRGSPLHFGNGTRLTVT.

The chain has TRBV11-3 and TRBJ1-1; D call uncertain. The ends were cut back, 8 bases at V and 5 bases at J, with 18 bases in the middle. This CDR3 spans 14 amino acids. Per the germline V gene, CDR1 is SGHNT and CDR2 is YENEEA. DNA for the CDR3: TGTGCCAGCGCCTATAGCGAGACATCAACTGAAGCTTTCTTT. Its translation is CASAYSETSTEAFF. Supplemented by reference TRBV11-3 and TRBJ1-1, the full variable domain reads EAGVVQSPRYKIIEKKQPVAFWCNPISGHNTLYWYLQNLGQGPELLIRYENEEAVDDSQLPKDRFSAERLKGVDSTLKIQPAELGDSAVYLCASAYSETSTEAFFGQGTRLTVV.

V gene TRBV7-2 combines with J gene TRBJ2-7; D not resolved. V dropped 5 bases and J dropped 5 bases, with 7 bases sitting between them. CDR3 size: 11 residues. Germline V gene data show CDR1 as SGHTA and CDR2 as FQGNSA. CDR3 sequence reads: CASSPANEQYF. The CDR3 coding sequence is TGTGCCAGCAGCCCTGCGAACGAGCAGTACTTC.

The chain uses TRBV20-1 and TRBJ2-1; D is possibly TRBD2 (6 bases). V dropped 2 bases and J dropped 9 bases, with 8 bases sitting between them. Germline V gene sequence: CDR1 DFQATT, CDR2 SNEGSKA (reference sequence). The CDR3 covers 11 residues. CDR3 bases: TGCAGTGCTAGAACGGAGGGTGAGCAGTTCTTC. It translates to CSARTEGEQFF.

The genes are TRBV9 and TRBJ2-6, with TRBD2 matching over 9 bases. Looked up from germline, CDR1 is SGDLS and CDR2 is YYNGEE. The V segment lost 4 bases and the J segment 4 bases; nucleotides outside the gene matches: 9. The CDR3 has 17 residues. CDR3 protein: CASSLGLAFSGANVLTF. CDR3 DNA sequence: TGTGCCAGCAGCCTCGGACTAGCGTTTTCCGGGGCCAACGTCCTGACTTTC.

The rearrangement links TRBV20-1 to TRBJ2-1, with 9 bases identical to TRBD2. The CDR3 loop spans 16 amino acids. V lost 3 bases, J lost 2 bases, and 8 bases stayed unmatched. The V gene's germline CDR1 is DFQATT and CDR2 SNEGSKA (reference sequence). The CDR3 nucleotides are TGCAGTGCTAGTTCTCGCGGGGGGGGTACCTACAATGAGCAGTTCTTC. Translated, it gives CSASSRGGGTYNEQFF.

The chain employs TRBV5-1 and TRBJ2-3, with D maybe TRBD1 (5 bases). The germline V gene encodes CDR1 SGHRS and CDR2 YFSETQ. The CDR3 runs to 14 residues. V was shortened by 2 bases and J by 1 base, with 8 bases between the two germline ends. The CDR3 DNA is TGCGCCAGCAGCTTTCAGGGTGGCACAGATACGCAGTATTTT. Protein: CASSFQGGTDTQYF.

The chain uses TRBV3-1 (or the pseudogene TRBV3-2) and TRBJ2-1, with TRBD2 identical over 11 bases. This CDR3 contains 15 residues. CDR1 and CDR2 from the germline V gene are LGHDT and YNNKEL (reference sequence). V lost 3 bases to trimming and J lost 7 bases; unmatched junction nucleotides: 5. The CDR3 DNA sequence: TGTGCCAGCAGCCATTCGACTAGCGGGAAAAATGAGCAGTTCTTC. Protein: CASSHSTSGKNEQFF.

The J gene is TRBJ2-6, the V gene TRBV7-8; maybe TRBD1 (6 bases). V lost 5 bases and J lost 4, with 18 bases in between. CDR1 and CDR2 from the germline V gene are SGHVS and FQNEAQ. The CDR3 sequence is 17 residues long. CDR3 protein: CASSQGYRVPGANVLTF. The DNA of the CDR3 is TGTGCCAGCAGCCAGGGGTACCGAGTACCGGGGGCCAACGTCCTGACTTTC.

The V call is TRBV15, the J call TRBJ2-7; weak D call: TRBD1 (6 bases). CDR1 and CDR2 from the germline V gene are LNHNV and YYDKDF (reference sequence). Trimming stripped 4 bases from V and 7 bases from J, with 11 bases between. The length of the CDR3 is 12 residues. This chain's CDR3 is CATSTARGEQYF. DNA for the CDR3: TGTGCCACCAGCACCGCCAGGGGAGAGCAGTACTTC.